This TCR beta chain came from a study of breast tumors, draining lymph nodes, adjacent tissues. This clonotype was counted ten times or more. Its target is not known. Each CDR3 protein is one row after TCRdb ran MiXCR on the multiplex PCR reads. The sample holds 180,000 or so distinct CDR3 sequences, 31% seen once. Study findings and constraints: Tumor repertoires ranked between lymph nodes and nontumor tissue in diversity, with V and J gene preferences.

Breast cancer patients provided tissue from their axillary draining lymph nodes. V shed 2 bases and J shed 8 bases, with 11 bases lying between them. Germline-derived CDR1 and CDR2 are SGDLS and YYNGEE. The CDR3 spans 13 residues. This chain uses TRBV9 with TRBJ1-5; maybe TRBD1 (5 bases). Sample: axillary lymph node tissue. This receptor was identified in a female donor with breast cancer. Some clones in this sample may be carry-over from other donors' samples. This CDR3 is CASSVSAGEPQHF. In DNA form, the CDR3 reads TGTGCCAGCAGCGTGAGTGCGGGGGAGCCCCAGCATTTT.